The 6 T cell receptor beta chains below were found in one sample sequenced in a study of cytomegalovirus exposure and HLA in healthy donors. Use of 60 Vbeta and 13 Jbeta primers characterized the PCR. The method was immunoSEQ multiplex PCR; TCRdb's version includes in-frame clones alone and lacks a portion of them. Here the sample spans about 150,000 clones, over 70% being singletons. Sample: PBMCs. Every receptor here comes from a young woman in good health and CMV-seronegative.

The chain carries TRBV7-9 and TRBJ1-1, with TRBD1 as a possible D gene (5 bases). The CDR3 totals 15 residues. V lost 2 bases to trimming and J lost 1 base, with 11 bases between them. CDR1 is SEHNR and CDR2 is FQNEAQ in the germline V gene (reference sequence). The CDR3 bases are TGTGCCAGCAGCTTATCGGGGGGGAGGAACACTGAAGCTTTCTTT. It translates to CASSLSGGRNTEAFF.

The V gene is TRBV18, the J gene TRBJ1-4; D unclear. This CDR3 has 14 residues. V was cut by 2 bases and J by 8 bases, with 12 bases left in between. The germline V gene has CDR1 KGHSH and CDR2 LQKENI. CDR3 DNA sequence: TGTGCCAGCTCACCAGTAGGGAGTCAGGAAAAACTGTTTTTT. This codes for CASSPVGSQEKLFF. Filled out from reference TRBV18 and TRBJ1-4, the complete variable domain reads NAGVMQNPRHLVRRRGQEARLRCSPMKGHSHVYWYRQLPEEGLKFMVYLQKENIIDESGMPKERFSAEFPKEGPSILRIQQVVRGDSAAYFCASSPVGSQEKLFFGSGTQLSVL.

In the case of this clone: Mismatch with germline at one junction end may stem from a read error. The chain recombines TRBV7-3 with TRBJ2-3; TRBD2 agrees at 9 bases. The CDR3 runs to 18 residues. Germline CDR1 and CDR2: SGHTA and FQGTGA. CDR3 coding DNA: TGTTCCAGCAGCTTAAGGTCTAGCGGGGACCCTAGCACAGATACGCAGTATTTT. Its translation: CSSSLRSSGDPSTDTQYF.

This clone was detected a few times. This rearrangement joins TRBV30 to TRBJ1-5; D perhaps matches TRBD1 (5 bases). Germline lookup yields CDR1 GTSNPN and CDR2 SVGIG (reference sequence). Trimming shortened V by 5 bases and J by 2 bases, and 7 bases separated the two germline ends. CDR3 length: 12 residues. CDR3 sequence (DNA): TGTGCCTGGGCCAGGGGCAATCAGCCCCAGCATTTT. Its translation is CAWARGNQPQHF. The full variable domain, in which reference TRBV30 and TRBJ1-5 provide the parts outside the CDR3, is SQTIHQWPATLVQPVGSPLSLECTVEGTSNPNLYWYRQAAGRGLQLLFYSVGIGQISSEVPQNLSASRPQDRQFILSSKKLLLSDSGFYLCAWARGNQPQHFGDGTRLSIL.

The chain uses TRBV2 and TRBJ1-2, with D maybe TRBD1 (6 bases). Trimming took 7 bases from V and 2 from J, leaving 14 bases between them. The CDR3 runs 14 residues. Germline CDR1 reads SNHLY; CDR2 reads FYNNEI. The CDR3 DNA reads TGTGCCAGCACTTTTGGACAGACAAACTATGGCTACACCTTC. Translated, it gives CASTFGQTNYGYTF.

This clone was seen once. The J gene is TRBJ2-7, the V gene TRBV11-2, with D tentatively TRBD2 (5 bases). The V gene's germline CDR1 is SGHAT and CDR2 FQNNGV. The V and J ends lost 2 bases and 6 bases respectively, with 8 bases between them. The CDR3 consists of 12 residues. The CDR3: CASSLKAGEQYF. In DNA, the CDR3 is TGTGCCAGCAGCTTAAAGGCGGGCGAGCAGTACTTC.